This is a list of T cell receptor beta chains from one sample in a study of PD-1 blockade in classical Hodgkin lymphoma. TCRdb keeps only in-frame clones here, not all; method: immunoSEQ multiplex PCR. Among roughly 4,000 clones listed, approximately 70% were seen once. The input for sequencing was peripheral blood mononuclear cells (PBMCs), taken before the fourth cycle of nivolumab. The receptors originated from a human donor with classical Hodgkin lymphoma. CDR3s include the opening cysteine and the closing phenylalanine or tryptophan. The D gene is left open where the match is weak. The listing skips clone size in some rows; elsewhere it reads once, few, many or a size class.

V gene	clone size	J gene	D gene	CDR3 DNA	CDR3 protein
TRBV5-6	-	TRBJ2-5	-	TGTGCCAGCAGCTTGACTATCCAAGAGACCCAGTACTTC	CASSLTIQETQYF
TRBV6-5	few	TRBJ2-1	-	TGTGCCAGCAGTTACCAGGGTGCCTACAATGAGCAGTTCTTC	CASSYQGAYNEQFF
TRBV7-9	-	TRBJ1-5	-	TGTGCCAGCAGCCTCAGAGGGGGGTCAGATCAGCCCCAGCATTTT	CASSLRGGSDQPQHF
TRBV27	-	TRBJ2-3	TRBD2	TGTGCCAGCAGTTCGGGACTAGCGGGAGGTACAGATACGCAGTATTTT	CASSSGLAGGTDTQYF
TRBV5-1	-	TRBJ2-3	-	TGCGCCAGCAGCTTGACACAGACCACAGATACGCAGTATTTT	CASSLTQTTDTQYF
TRBV6-1	-	TRBJ2-3	TRBD2	TGTGCCAGCAGTGACACCGGGACTAGCGGAGTCCTCGGCGCAGATACGCAGTATTTT	CASSDTGTSGVLGADTQYF
TRBV5-6	few	TRBJ2-7	TRBD2	TGTGCCAGCAGCGGCGGGGGATCTGACTACGAGCAGTACTTC	CASSGGGSDYEQYF
TRBV9	few	TRBJ1-5	-	TGTGCCAGCAGTGAGTATGATAGCAATCAGCCCCAGCATTTT	CASSEYDSNQPQHF
TRBV15	-	TRBJ1-4	TRBD1	TGTGCCACCAGCAGAGAGGACAGGGACCGTGAAAAACTGTTTTTT	CATSREDRDREKLFF
TRBV7-2	-	TRBJ1-1	-	TGTGCCAGCAGCCCCCAGGGGATGAACACTGAAGCTTTCTTT	CASSPQGMNTEAFF
TRBV5-1	-	TRBJ2-1	TRBD1	TGCGCCAGCAGCTTGCTAGGGACAGGGAACAATGAGCAGTTCTTC	CASSLLGTGNNEQFF
TRBV19	once	TRBJ2-1	TRBD2	TGTGCCAGTAGTATATTGAGCGGGAGGGTTTCGGATGAGCAGTTCTTC	CASSILSGRVSDEQFF
TRBV28	-	TRBJ2-1	-	TGTGCCAGCAGGCACCCACAGATGTCGGTCAATGAGCAGTTCTTC	CASRHPQMSVNEQFF
TRBV6-1	-	TRBJ1-1	TRBD1	TGTGCCAGCAGTCTCGGGACAGTGCACACTGAAGCTTTCTTT	CASSLGTVHTEAFF
TRBV29-1	-	TRBJ1-1	-	TGCAGCGCGATAGGAGAGGACACTGAAGCTTTCTTT	CSAIGEDTEAFF
TRBV27	once	TRBJ2-7	TRBD1	TGTGCCAGCAGCACTCCGGGACAGGGCTCCTACGAGCAGTACTTC	CASSTPGQGSYEQYF
TRBV6-1	-	TRBJ1-5	TRBD1	TGTGCCAGCAGTGAAGCTCCTGGGGGACAGGGGAGTCAGCCCCAGCATTTT	CASSEAPGGQGSQPQHF
TRBV6-1	-	TRBJ1-2	-	TGTGCCAGCAGGGTCCAGGGAAACTATGGCTACACCTTC	CASRVQGNYGYTF
TRBV14	-	TRBJ2-5	TRBD1	TGTGCCAGCAGCCGAAGGAGGACAGGGGAGGGAGAGACCCAGTACTTC	CASSRRRTGEGETQYF
TRBV9	-	TRBJ1-1	TRBD1	TGTGCCAGCAGTCTCGGGACAGTGCACACTGAAGCTTTCTTT	CASSLGTVHTEAFF
TRBV4-1	large	TRBJ2-3	-	TGCGCCAGCAGCCGCTCGAGTCCCACAGATACGCAGTATTTT	CASSRSSPTDTQYF
TRBV6-5	-	TRBJ2-3	-	TGTGCCAGCAGTACCGACTTCCTAAACACAGATACGCAGTATTTT	CASSTDFLNTDTQYF
TRBV5-5	-	TRBJ1-5	-	TGTGCCAGCAGCTTCTCGGGGTATAGCAATCAGCCCCAGCATTTT	CASSFSGYSNQPQHF
TRBV5-6	-	TRBJ2-7	TRBD2	TGTGCCAGCAGCTTGGTTGGACTAGCGGGAGAGGGGTTTCGCGAGCAGTACTTC	CASSLVGLAGEGFREQYF
TRBV19	-	TRBJ1-1	TRBD1	TGTGCCAGTAGTATAGTAGCAGGGGGCGGCACTGAAGCTTTCTTT	CASSIVAGGGTEAFF
TRBV11-2	-	TRBJ1-1	-	TGTGCCAGCAGCTTTAGCACTGAAGCTTTCTTT	CASSFSTEAFF
TRBV29-1	-	TRBJ2-3	TRBD1	TGCAGCGTCCGGGACAGGGTCACAGATACGCAGTATTTT	CSVRDRVTDTQYF
TRBV7-9	-	TRBJ1-3	TRBD1	TGTGCCAGCAGCGCCCGGACAGGGGCTGGAAACACCATATATTTT	CASSARTGAGNTIYF
TRBV30	-	TRBJ2-6	TRBD2	TGTGCCTGGAGTAGGAGCGGGGGGGCTCTTGGGGCCAACGTCCTGACTTTC	CAWSRSGGALGANVLTF
TRBV7-3	-	TRBJ2-1	TRBD1	TGTGCCAGCAGCCCCGGGACAGGGGTGTCAAATGAGCAGTTCTTC	CASSPGTGVSNEQFF
TRBV7-2	-	TRBJ1-2	-	TGTGCCAGCAGCTTAGGGACAGAAAACTATGGCTACACCTTC	CASSLGTENYGYTF
TRBV2	-	TRBJ1-1	-	TGTGCCAGCAACACCGGGACCTTCATGAACACTGAAGCTTTCTTT	CASNTGTFMNTEAFF
TRBV28	-	TRBJ1-3	-	TGTGCCAGCAGTTTAATGAGAGACAGGTTTATCTCTGGAAACACCATATATTTT	CASSLMRDRFISGNTIYF
TRBV27	-	TRBJ2-1	TRBD2	TGTGCCAGCAGTTGGGGAAGCGGGACTTCAAATGAGCAGTTCTTC	CASSWGSGTSNEQFF
TRBV20-1	-	TRBJ1-2	-	TGCAGTGCTAATTGGGGGACTGGCTACACCTTC	CSANWGTGYTF
TRBV7-3	once	TRBJ1-1	TRBD1	TGTGCCAGCAGCTTGGGGACAGTGAACACTGAAGCTTTCTTT	CASSLGTVNTEAFF
TRBV27	-	TRBJ2-1	-	TGTGCCAGCAGTTTAGCCGCAGGGACTGAGCAGTTCTTC	CASSLAAGTEQFF
TRBV29-1	-	TRBJ2-1	TRBD1	TGCAGCGTTTTATCGGGACAGGGAGCAAATGAGCAGTTCTTC	CSVLSGQGANEQFF
TRBV5-1	-	TRBJ2-7	TRBD2	TGCGCCAGCAGCTTGGTAGCGGGAGGACCTACCTACGAGCAGTACTTC	CASSLVAGGPTYEQYF
TRBV19	-	TRBJ2-7	-	TGTGCCAGTAGTGAAGGGACAAGAGCCTACGAGCAGTACTTC	CASSEGTRAYEQYF
TRBV7-9	-	TRBJ1-5	-	TGTGCCAGCAGCAAACAAGATCAGCCCCAGCATTTT	CASSKQDQPQHF
TRBV27	-	TRBJ1-4	-	TGTGCCAGCAGTTCTTGGACAGAAGATGAAAAACTGTTTTTT	CASSSWTEDEKLFF
TRBV7-8	-	TRBJ1-5	-	TGTGCCAGCAGCTTAGACCCCGGGGGGGGTCAGCCCCAGCATTTT	CASSLDPGGGQPQHF
TRBV9	-	TRBJ2-1	-	TGTGCCAGCAGCGTAGGAGAGACCTCCTACAATGAGCAGTTCTTC	CASSVGETSYNEQFF
TRBV9	few	TRBJ2-3	TRBD2	TGTGCCAGCAGCGAGAATAGCGGGAGTGAATCAGATACGCAGTATTTT	CASSENSGSESDTQYF
TRBV7-2	few	TRBJ2-7	TRBD2	TGTGCCAGCAGACCCGGGGGGGGTCGGTCCTACGAGCAGTACTTC	CASRPGGGRSYEQYF
TRBV11-2	-	TRBJ1-1	-	TGTGCCAGCACCCCATGGGGGGCCATGAACACTGAAGCTTTCTTT	CASTPWGAMNTEAFF
TRBV5-6	-	TRBJ2-7	TRBD1	TGTGCCAGCAGCCAGGAGTTGGCAGGGGGACCCTACGAGCGGTACTTC	CASSQELAGGPYERYF
TRBV9	few	TRBJ1-5	-	TGTGCCAGCAGCGAAGGGAGCAATCAGCCCCAGCATTTT	CASSEGSNQPQHF
TRBV5-1	few	TRBJ1-1	-	TGCGCCAGCAGCTCCTACCCAGGGTTGTGGGCTGAAGCTTTCTTT	CASSSYPGLWAEAFF